The clone carrying this T cell receptor beta chain was counted a few times. This entry belongs to a study of T cells after yellow fever vaccination. TCRdb used MiXCR to reprocess the 5' RACE reads, holding one entry per CDR3 protein. The sample gives approximately 240,000 distinct CDR3 sequences, about 3.9% of which show up once; around a fifth is in the top ten. V was trimmed by 5 bases and J by 6 bases, leaving 13 bases between them. This CDR3 region has 13 residues. The chain carries TRBV12-3 or TRBV12-4 and TRBJ2-5; D not resolved. Sequencing used PBMCs, obtained 15 days after the yellow fever booster vaccination. This receptor was obtained from a man between 18 and 35 years old who received the YFV17D yellow fever vaccine. The CDR3 here is CASSLTGVKTQYF. The CDR3 DNA follows: TGTGCCAGCAGTCTGACCGGCGTTAAGACCCAGTACTTC.